These T cell receptor beta chains were read from a single sample in a study of blood T cell repertoires in COVID-19. Measured with immunoSEQ multiplex PCR; TCRdb has only the in-frame clones, and not every one. The sample shows 80,000 to 85,000 clones, less than 85% of them seen only once. Sequences were obtained from peripheral blood. The receptors derive from a human donor in a cohort sampled during active COVID-19. CDR3s include the opening cysteine and the closing phenylalanine or tryptophan. Each record gives: clone size, D gene, V gene, J gene, CDR3 protein, CDR3 DNA. A D gene is named only where the DNA matches it firmly. The size field is filled for only some rows; it gives once, few, many or a size class.

NA,TRBD2,TRBV7-7,TRBJ2-1,CASSVSGGAYNEQFF,TGTGCCAGCAGCGTGAGCGGGGGGGCTTACAATGAGCAGTTCTTC
NA,TRBD1,TRBV2,TRBJ1-1,CASSSFGQGGTEAFF,TGTGCCAGCAGCTCATTCGGACAGGGTGGCACTGAAGCTTTCTTT
NA,NA,TRBV3-1/TRBV3-2,TRBJ1-2,CASSPGQPYGYTF,TGTGCCAGCAGTCCCGGACAGCCCTATGGCTACACCTTC
NA,TRBD1,TRBV11-2,TRBJ1-2,CASSRGQGHYGYTF,TGTGCCAGCAGCCGAGGACAGGGTCATTATGGCTACACCTTC
NA,NA,TRBV5-6,TRBJ2-7,CASIGTGGYDEQYF,TGTGCCAGCATTGGAACCGGAGGTTACGACGAGCAGTACTTC
NA,TRBD1,TRBV7-3,TRBJ1-2,CASSPSGASRQGGYTF,TGTGCCAGCAGCCCCTCTGGGGCCTCGAGACAGGGTGGCTACACCTTC
NA,NA,TRBV19,TRBJ1-5,CASSYGGGNQPQHF,TGTGCCAGTAGTTACGGGGGGGGCAATCAGCCCCAGCATTTT
NA,TRBD2,TRBV4-1,TRBJ2-1,CASSQGLAGGRVSQFF,TGCGCCAGCAGCCAAGGGCTAGCGGGGGGGCGTGTATCGCAGTTCTTC
NA,NA,TRBV30,TRBJ1-6,CAWSLNSPLHF,TGTGCCTGGAGCTTAAATTCACCCCTCCACTTT
NA,NA,TRBV5-6,TRBJ2-3,CASRGRGGPDTQYF,TGTGCCAGCAGGGGAAGGGGGGGGCCAGATACGCAGTATTTT
NA,TRBD2,TRBV30,TRBJ2-7,CAWGREDYEQYF,TGTGCCTGGGGGAGGGAGGACTACGAGCAGTACTTC
NA,TRBD2,TRBV11-2,TRBJ2-3,CASSRGVSTDTQYF,TGTGCCAGCAGCCGGGGGGTGAGCACAGATACGCAGTATTTT
NA,TRBD1,TRBV5-1,TRBJ1-4,CASSSGTDWNEKLFF,TGCGCCAGCAGCTCCGGGACAGACTGGAATGAAAAACTGTTTTTT
few,NA,TRBV9,TRBJ1-2,CASSAADGRLDGYTF,TGTGCCAGCAGCGCCGCTGATGGCAGGCTGGATGGCTACACCTTC
NA,TRBD1,TRBV2,TRBJ1-6,CASSAQGQGRNSPLHF,TGTGCCAGCAGTGCGCAGGGACAGGGCCGGAATTCACCCCTCCACTTT
NA,NA,TRBV9,TRBJ2-2,CASRTSTGELFF,TGTGCCAGCCGAACTAGCACCGGGGAGCTGTTTTTT
NA,NA,TRBV6-6,TRBJ2-3,CASSNLATTDTQYF,TGTGCCAGCAGTAACCTAGCGACCACAGATACGCAGTATTTT
NA,TRBD1,TRBV19,TRBJ1-2,CASSATWTGGDGYTF,TGTGCCAGTAGTGCGACCTGGACAGGGGGCGATGGCTACACCTTC
once,NA,TRBV7-9,TRBJ1-1,CASSLAMGGEGTEAFF,TGTGCCAGCAGCTTAGCCATGGGGGGGGAAGGAACTGAAGCTTTCTTT
NA,NA,TRBV6-5,TRBJ2-4,CASSTSGAQNIQYF,TGTGCCAGCAGTACTTCAGGGGCCCAAAACATTCAGTACTTC
NA,TRBD1,TRBV11-1,TRBJ2-7,CASSLSWTGSYEQYF,TGTGCCAGCAGCTTGAGCTGGACAGGCTCCTACGAGCAGTACTTC
NA,NA,TRBV14,TRBJ1-5,CASSLTGGASQHF,TGTGCCAGCAGCCTCACGGGGGGGGCCTCCCAGCATTTT
NA,NA,TRBV5-6,TRBJ2-7,CASSLVTGPTYEQYF,TGTGCCAGCAGCTTGGTAACAGGACCCACCTACGAGCAGTACTTC
NA,NA,TRBV2,TRBJ2-3,CASSLRTAVKYVPSTDTQYF,TGTGCCAGCAGTCTAAGGACAGCCGTCAAGTATGTGCCAAGCACAGATACGCAGTATTTT
NA,NA,TRBV14,TRBJ1-1,CASSLSQGFGVETEAFF,TGTGCCAGCAGCCTAAGTCAGGGTTTTGGTGTTGAGACTGAAGCTTTCTTT
NA,TRBD2,TRBV9,TRBJ2-3,CASSTGLAADTQYF,TGTGCCAGCAGCACGGGACTAGCCGCAGATACGCAGTATTTT
NA,NA,TRBV29-1,TRBJ2-5,CSALRLSSAETQYF,TGCAGCGCCCTGAGACTCTCCTCTGCGGAGACCCAGTACTTC
NA,NA,TRBV28,TRBJ1-2,CASRVGLHYGYTF,TGTGCCAGCAGAGTGGGACTGCACTATGGCTACACCTTC
NA,TRBD1,TRBV12-5,TRBJ2-3,CASGFYRGPPDTQYF,TGTGCTAGTGGTTTTTACAGGGGGCCCCCAGATACGCAGTATTTT
NA,NA,TRBV5-4,TRBJ2-3,CASSLAGGDTQYF,TGTGCCAGCAGCTTGGCCGGGGGAGATACGCAGTATTTT
NA,NA,TRBV28,TRBJ2-7,CASSLTGGEQYF,TGTGCCAGCAGTTTGACCGGGGGTGAGCAGTACTTC
NA,NA,TRBV6-2/TRBV6-3,TRBJ1-5,CASSYPGLRNQPQHF,TGTGCCAGCAGTTACCCGGGGTTACGCAATCAGCCCCAGCATTTT
NA,NA,TRBV2,TRBJ1-6,CASSNRRGNSPLHF,TGTGCCAGCAGTAACAGGAGGGGAAATTCACCCCTCCACTTT
few,NA,TRBV19,TRBJ1-1,CASPTRTEAFF,TGTGCCAGCCCGACAAGAACTGAAGCTTTCTTT
once,TRBD1,TRBV5-6,TRBJ1-6,CASSPQTGPNSPLHF,TGTGCCAGCAGTCCTCAGACAGGGCCTAATTCACCCCTCCACTTT
NA,NA,TRBV13,TRBJ1-1,CASTLNRRNRAFF,TGTGCCAGCACCTTAAACCGGAGAAACCGAGCTTTCTTT
NA,TRBD2,TRBV5-1,TRBJ2-3,CASSSLAGAGTDTQYF,TGCGCCAGCAGCTCATTAGCGGGGGCGGGGACAGATACGCAGTATTTT
NA,NA,TRBV7-8,TRBJ1-5,CASSQRARGQPQHF,TGTGCCAGCAGCCAGCGGGCCCGGGGGCAGCCCCAGCATTTT
NA,TRBD1,TRBV25-1,TRBJ2-2,CASSEYGAGGAGELFF,TGTGCCAGCAGTGAATATGGGGCAGGGGGTGCCGGGGAGCTGTTTTTT
NA,TRBD2,TRBV28,TRBJ2-3,CASVALAGRPRADTQYF,TGTGCCAGCGTCGCTCTAGCGGGGAGACCCCGGGCAGATACGCAGTATTTT
few,TRBD1,TRBV7-2,TRBJ1-2,CASSSQPGGGYGYTF,TGTGCCAGCAGCTCGCAACCAGGGGGCGGATATGGCTACACCTTC
NA,TRBD1,TRBV27,TRBJ1-2,CASSFRTGENYGYTF,TGTGCCAGCAGTTTTAGGACAGGGGAGAACTATGGCTACACCTTC
NA,TRBD1,TRBV24-1,TRBJ2-7,CATSDRIGTGNSGAYEQYF,TGTGCCACCAGTGACCGAATCGGGACAGGGAACTCCGGGGCCTACGAGCAGTACTTC
NA,NA,TRBV7-9,TRBJ2-7,CASSSTGTSYEQYF,TGTGCCAGCAGCTCAACCGGGACATCCTACGAGCAGTACTTC
NA,NA,TRBV4-2,TRBJ2-3,CASSQDSTTGTDTQYF,TGTGCCAGCAGCCAAGACTCTACGACAGGCACAGATACGCAGTATTTT
NA,TRBD1,TRBV5-4,TRBJ2-7,CASSPAGTDYEQYF,TGTGCCAGCAGCCCGGCCGGGACAGACTACGAGCAGTACTTC